These 9 T cell receptor beta chains were sequenced from one sample in a study of T-cell memory formation after mild COVID-19. TCRdb itself ran the 5' RACE reads through MiXCR, one entry per CDR3 protein. The sample has hundreds of thousands of distinct CDR3 sequences, roughly 22% seen once. Sequencing was performed on PBMCs or a T cell subset sorted from them (not recorded which). These receptors were taken from an adult woman who had mild COVID-19 (a few samples of this study predate the infection). Cell type and time point are not known.

This clonotype was detected a few times. The chain uses TRBV4-2 and TRBJ1-1; D remains ambiguous. CDR3 size: 13 residues. The germline gives CDR1 LGHNA, CDR2 YNFKEQ. V gave up 0 bases and J gave up 11 bases, with 13 bases separating them. CDR3 protein: CASSQEFGVFAFF. CDR3 DNA: TGTGCCAGCAGCCAAGAGTTCGGGGTGTTTGCTTTCTTT.

V gene TRBV27 combines with J gene TRBJ1-2, with D unclear. Trimming pared 0 bases from V and 8 bases from J, leaving 10 bases between. The germline V gene encodes CDR1 MNHEY and CDR2 SMNVEV (reference sequence). The CDR3 sequence is 13 residues long. The CDR3 loop is CASSLSGGGGYTF. The CDR3, as DNA: TGTGCCAGCAGTTTATCGGGCGGCGGCGGCTACACCTTC.

This clonotype has only a few counts. The rearrangement uses TRBV7-9 and TRBJ1-1; D is unresolved. Trimming took off 4 bases at V and 8 bases at J, with 8 bases between the two ends. The CDR3 loop spans 11 amino acids. Per the germline V gene, CDR1 is SEHNR and CDR2 is FQNEAQ (reference sequence). The CDR3 DNA is TGTGCCAGCAGCTCGACGGTGGAAGCTTTCTTT. This translates into CASSSTVEAFF.

This clonotype has more than one count but fewer than ten. The CDR3 loop is CASSPSGRAMNEQFF. The CDR3, as DNA: TGTGCCAGCAGTCCTAGCGGGAGGGCCATGAATGAGCAGTTCTTC. The V and J genes are TRBV28 and TRBJ2-1; 12 nucleotides match TRBD2. The CDR3 loop spans 15 amino acids. With 5 bases clipped from V and 7 bases from J, the junction kept 6 bases outside the gene matches. The germline V gene encodes CDR1 MDHEN and CDR2 SYDVKM.

This chain connects TRBV11-3 to TRBJ2-5, with TRBD1 matching over 8 bases. The CDR3 sequence is 16 residues long. The V gene end was trimmed by 5 bases and the J gene end by 3 bases; junction bases not matched to a gene: 11. The V gene's germline CDR1 is SGHNT and CDR2 YENEEA. The CDR3 DNA sequence: TGTGCCAGCAGCCCTTATTTTGGGACAGGTGAAGAGACCCAGTACTTC. This sequence encodes CASSPYFGTGEETQYF.

The J gene is TRBJ2-3, the V gene TRBV3-1; D unclear. Per the germline V gene, CDR1 is LGHDT and CDR2 is YNNKEL (reference sequence). The CDR3 is 13 residues long. Trimming shortened V by 0 bases and J by 5 bases, and 6 bases separated the two germline ends. The CDR3 region has the DNA TGTGCCAGCAGCCAAGACGCTTTAGATACGCAGTATTTT. Protein sequence: CASSQDALDTQYF.

This clonotype was seen more than once but under ten times. The chain couples TRBV5-4 to TRBJ2-7; no definite D call. The CDR3 totals 14 residues. Trimming stripped 4 bases from V and 3 bases from J, with 14 bases between. In germline, CDR1 is SGHNT, CDR2 YYREEE (reference sequence). The CDR3 DNA reads TGTGCCAGCAGCCGCCCAGGACCAGACTACGAGCAGTACTTC. Protein: CASSRPGPDYEQYF.

V is TRBV30 and J is TRBJ1-1; D is possibly TRBD1 (5 bases). Germline V gene lookup returns CDR1 GTSNPN and CDR2 SVGIG (reference sequence). Trimming cost V 1 base and J 0 bases, with 15 bases left between them. The CDR3 has 16 amino acids. The CDR3 sequence is CAWSGKTVEMNTEAFF. CDR3 DNA: TGTGCCTGGAGTGGAAAGACAGTCGAAATGAACACTGAAGCTTTCTTT. Drawing the rest from reference TRBV30 and TRBJ1-1, the complete variable domain is SQTIHQWPATLVQPVGSPLSLECTVEGTSNPNLYWYRQAAGRGLQLLFYSVGIGQISSEVPQNLSASRPQDRQFILSSKKLLLSDSGFYLCAWSGKTVEMNTEAFFGQGTRLTVV.

J is TRBJ2-1 and V is TRBV2; D remains ambiguous. The V end lost 1 base, the J end lost 0 bases, and 13 bases lay between the germline ends. The CDR3 spans 17 residues. Per germline, CDR1 SNHLY and CDR2 FYNNEI. CDR3 nucleotide sequence: TGTGCCAGCAGTGAAGTTCGAGCGTGGAGCTCCTACAATGAGCAGTTCTTC. Its translation is CASSEVRAWSSYNEQFF.